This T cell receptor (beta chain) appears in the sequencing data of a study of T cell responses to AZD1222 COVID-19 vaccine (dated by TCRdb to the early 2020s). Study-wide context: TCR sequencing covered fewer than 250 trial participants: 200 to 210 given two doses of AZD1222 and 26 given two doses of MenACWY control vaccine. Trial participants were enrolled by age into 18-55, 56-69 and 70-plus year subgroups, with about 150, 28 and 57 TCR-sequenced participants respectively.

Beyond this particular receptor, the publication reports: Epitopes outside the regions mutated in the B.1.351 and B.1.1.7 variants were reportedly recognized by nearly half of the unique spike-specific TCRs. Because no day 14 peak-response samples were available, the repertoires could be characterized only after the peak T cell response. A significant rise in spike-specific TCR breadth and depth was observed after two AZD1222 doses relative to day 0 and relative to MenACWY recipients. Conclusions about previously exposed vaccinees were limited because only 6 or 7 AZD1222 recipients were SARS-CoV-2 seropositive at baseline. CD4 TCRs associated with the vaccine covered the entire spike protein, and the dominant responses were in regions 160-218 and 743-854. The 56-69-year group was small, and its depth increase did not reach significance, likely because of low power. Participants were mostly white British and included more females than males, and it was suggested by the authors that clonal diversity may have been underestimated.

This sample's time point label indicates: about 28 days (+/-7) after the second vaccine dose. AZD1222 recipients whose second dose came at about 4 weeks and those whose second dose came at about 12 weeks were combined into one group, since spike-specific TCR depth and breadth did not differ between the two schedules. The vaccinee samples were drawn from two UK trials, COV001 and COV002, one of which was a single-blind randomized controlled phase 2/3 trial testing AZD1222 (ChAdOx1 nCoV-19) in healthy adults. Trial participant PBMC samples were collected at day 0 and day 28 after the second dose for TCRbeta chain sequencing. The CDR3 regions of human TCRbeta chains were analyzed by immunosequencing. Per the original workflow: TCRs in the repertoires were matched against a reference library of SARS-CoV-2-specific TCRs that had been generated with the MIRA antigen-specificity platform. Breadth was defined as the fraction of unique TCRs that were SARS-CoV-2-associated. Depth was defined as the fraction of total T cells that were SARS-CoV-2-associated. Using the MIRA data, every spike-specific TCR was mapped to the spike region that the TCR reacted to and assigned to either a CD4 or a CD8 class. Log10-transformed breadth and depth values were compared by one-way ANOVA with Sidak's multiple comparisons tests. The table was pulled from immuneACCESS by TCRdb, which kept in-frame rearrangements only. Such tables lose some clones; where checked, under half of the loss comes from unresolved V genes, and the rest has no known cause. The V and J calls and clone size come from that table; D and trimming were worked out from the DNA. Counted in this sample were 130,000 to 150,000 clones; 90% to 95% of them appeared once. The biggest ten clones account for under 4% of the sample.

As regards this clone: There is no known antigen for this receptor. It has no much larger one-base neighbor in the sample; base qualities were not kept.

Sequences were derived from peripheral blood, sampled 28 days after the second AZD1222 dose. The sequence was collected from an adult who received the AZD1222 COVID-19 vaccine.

The DNA sequence follows: TGTGCCAGTAGCCTGAGACGGCTGAATCAGCCCCAGCATTTT. Translated, this is CASSLRRLNQPQHF. Recombination joined TRBV19 with TRBJ1-5, with the D segment identity uncertain. The germline V gene (reference sequence) specifies LNHDA as CDR1 and SQIVND as CDR2. Measured from the cysteine to the phenylalanine, the CDR3 is 14 residues long. Kept here is only the CDR3 DNA, which spans 42 bases and is read in frame from base 1. The V and J ends are trimmed by 6 bases and 4 bases, leaving 13 bases between them.